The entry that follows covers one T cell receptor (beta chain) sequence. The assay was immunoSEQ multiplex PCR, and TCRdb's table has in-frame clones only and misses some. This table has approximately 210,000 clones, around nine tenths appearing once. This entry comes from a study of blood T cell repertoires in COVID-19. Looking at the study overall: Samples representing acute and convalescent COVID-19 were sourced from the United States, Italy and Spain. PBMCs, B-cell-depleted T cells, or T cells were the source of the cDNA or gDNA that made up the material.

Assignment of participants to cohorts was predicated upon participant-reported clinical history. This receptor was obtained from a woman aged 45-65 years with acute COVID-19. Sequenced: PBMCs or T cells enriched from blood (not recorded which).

Here the CDR3 reads CASSLARGGAEAFF. DNA of the CDR3: TGTGCCAGCAGCTTAGCGAGGGGGGGCGCTGAAGCTTTCTTT. The V and J genes are TRBV7-2 and TRBJ1-1, with a weak D call TRBD1 (6 bases). Germline V lookup: CDR1 SGHTA, CDR2 FQGNSA. V shed 0 bases and J shed 6 bases, with 11 bases lying between them. The CDR3 is made up of 14 amino acids. Based on the CDR3 plus reference TRBV7-2 and TRBJ1-1, the full variable domain is GAGVSQSPSNKVTEKGKDVELRCDPISGHTALYWYRQSLGQGLEFLIYFQGNSAPDKSGLPSDRFSAERTGGSVSTLTIQRTQQEDSAVYLCASSLARGGAEAFFGQGTRLTVV.